This T cell receptor (beta chain) was identified in a study of T-cell reconstitution after alpha-beta-depleted transplantation in children. This clonotype was found many times. The TCRbeta library incorporated unique molecular identifiers. TCRdb independently ran MiXCR on the PCR reads; one entry per CDR3 protein. The repertoire holds hundreds of thousands of distinct CDR3 sequences, with around 13% as singletons. Germline assignment: CDR1 MNHNS and CDR2 SASEGT. Losses at the gene ends were 11 bases for V and 5 bases for J; bases not matched to a gene: 8. There are 13 residues in the CDR3. The source was PBMCs from the stem cell graft donor, collected from the stem cell graft. The sequence was collected from a human donor who donated a stem cell graft to a child with acute lymphoblastic leukemia. This chain links TRBV6-1 with TRBJ1-4; 7 bases are shared with TRBD1. This CDR3 is CAGRDSLNEKLFF. The CDR3 coding sequence is TGTGCCGGGCGGGACAGCCTCAATGAAAAACTGTTTTTT.